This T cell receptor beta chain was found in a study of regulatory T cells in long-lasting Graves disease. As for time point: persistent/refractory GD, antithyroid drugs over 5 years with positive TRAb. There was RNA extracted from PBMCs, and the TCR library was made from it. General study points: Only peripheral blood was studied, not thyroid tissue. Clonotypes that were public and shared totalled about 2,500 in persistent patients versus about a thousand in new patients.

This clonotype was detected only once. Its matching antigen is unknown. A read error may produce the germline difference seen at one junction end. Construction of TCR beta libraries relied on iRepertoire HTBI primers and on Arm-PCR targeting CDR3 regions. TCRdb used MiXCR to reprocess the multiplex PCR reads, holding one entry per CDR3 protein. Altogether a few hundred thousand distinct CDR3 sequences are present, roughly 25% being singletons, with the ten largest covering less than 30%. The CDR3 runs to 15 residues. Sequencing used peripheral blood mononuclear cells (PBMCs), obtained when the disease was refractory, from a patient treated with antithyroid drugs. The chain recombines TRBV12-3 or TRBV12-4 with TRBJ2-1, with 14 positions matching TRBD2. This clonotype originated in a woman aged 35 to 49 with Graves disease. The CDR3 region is CAGSRGTSGGNEQFF. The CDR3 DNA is TGTGCCGGCAGCCGGGGGACTAGCGGGGGCAATGAGCAGTTCTTC.